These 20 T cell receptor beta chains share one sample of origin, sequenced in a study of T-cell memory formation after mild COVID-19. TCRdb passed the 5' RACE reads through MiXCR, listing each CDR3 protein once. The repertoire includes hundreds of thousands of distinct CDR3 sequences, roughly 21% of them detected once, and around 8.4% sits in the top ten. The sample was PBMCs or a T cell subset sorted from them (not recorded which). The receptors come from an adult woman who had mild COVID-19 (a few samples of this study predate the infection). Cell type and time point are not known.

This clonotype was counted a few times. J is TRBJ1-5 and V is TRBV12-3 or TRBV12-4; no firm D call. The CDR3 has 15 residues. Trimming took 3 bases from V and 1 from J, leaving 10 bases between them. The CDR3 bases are TGTGCCAGCAGTTTTTCAGCCAGGAGCAATCAGCCCCAGCATTTT. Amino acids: CASSFSARSNQPQHF.

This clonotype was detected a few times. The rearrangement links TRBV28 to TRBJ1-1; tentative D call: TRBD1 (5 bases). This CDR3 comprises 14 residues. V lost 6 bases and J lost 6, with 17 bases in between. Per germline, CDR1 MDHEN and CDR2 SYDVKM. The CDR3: CASRTAQGGPEAFF. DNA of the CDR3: TGTGCCAGCAGAACCGCTCAGGGTGGGCCTGAAGCTTTCTTT.

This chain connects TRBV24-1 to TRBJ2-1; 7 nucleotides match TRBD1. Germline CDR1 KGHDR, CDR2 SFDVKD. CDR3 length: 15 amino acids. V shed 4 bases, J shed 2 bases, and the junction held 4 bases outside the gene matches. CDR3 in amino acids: CATSDRGQAYNEQFF. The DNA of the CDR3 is TGTGCCACCAGTGACCGCGGACAGGCCTACAATGAGCAGTTCTTC.

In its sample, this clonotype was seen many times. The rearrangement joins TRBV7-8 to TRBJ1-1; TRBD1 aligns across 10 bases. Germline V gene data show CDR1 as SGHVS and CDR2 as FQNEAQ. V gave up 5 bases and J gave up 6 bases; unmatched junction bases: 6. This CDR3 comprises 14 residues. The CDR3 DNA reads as TGTGCCAGCAGCCAGGGACAGGGGAGGGCTGAAGCTTTCTTT. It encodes CASSQGQGRAEAFF.

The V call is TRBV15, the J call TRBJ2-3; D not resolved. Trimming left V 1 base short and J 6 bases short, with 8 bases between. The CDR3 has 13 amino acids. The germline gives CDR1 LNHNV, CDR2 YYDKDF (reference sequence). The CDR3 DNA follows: TGTGCCACCAGCAGAGTTCAGAGGGATACGCAGTATTTT. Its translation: CATSRVQRDTQYF.

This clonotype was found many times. DNA for the CDR3: TGTGCCAGCAGCCCTGGACAGCACAATGAGCAGTTCTTC. Translating it yields CASSPGQHNEQFF. The rearrangement uses TRBV7-9 and TRBJ2-1, with D possibly matching TRBD1 (6 bases). This CDR3 has 13 residues. From germline, CDR1 is SEHNR and CDR2 FQNEAQ (reference sequence). V was pared by 5 bases and J by 5 bases, with 10 bases between.

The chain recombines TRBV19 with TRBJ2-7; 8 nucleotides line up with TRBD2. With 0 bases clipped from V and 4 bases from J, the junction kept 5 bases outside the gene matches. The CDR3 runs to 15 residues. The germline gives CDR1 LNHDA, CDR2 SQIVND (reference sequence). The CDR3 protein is CASSIDRGGSYEQYF. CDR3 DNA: TGTGCCAGTAGTATAGACCGCGGGGGGTCTTACGAGCAGTACTTC.

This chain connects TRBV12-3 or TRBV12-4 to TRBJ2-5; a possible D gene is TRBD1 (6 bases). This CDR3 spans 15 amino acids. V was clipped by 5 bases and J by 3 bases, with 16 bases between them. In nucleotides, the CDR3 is TGTGCCAGCAGTGGGACATTGGGCCCCGAAGAGACCCAGTACTTC. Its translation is CASSGTLGPEETQYF.

As DNA, the CDR3 is TGTGCCAGCAGTCTCCCTCCGCAGCGGGGGAGAAACGAGCAGTACTTC. It translates to CASSLPPQRGRNEQYF. The chain uses TRBV12-3 or TRBV12-4 and TRBJ2-7; 8 positions agree with TRBD2. The ends lost 5 bases at V and 5 bases at J; junction bases unmatched: 14. CDR3 length: 16 residues.

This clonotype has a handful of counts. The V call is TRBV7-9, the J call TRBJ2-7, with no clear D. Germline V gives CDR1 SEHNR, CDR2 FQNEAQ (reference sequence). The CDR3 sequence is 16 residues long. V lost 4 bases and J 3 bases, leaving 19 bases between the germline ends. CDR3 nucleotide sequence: TGTGCCAGCAGCTCCCCCGGGCCGAGGAACGACTACGAGCAGTACTTC. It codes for CASSSPGPRNDYEQYF.

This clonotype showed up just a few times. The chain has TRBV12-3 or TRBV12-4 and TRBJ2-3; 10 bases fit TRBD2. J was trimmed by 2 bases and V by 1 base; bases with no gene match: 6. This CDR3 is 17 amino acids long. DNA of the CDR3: TGTGCCAGCAGTTTAGGGTGGACTAGCGGAACCACAGATACGCAGTATTTT. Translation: CASSLGWTSGTTDTQYF.

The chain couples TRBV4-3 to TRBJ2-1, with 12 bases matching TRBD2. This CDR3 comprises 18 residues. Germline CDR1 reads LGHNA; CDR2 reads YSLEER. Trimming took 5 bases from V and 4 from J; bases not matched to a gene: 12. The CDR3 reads CASSDTLAGGGLYNEQFF. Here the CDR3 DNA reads TGCGCCAGCAGCGACACCCTAGCGGGAGGGGGCCTATACAATGAGCAGTTCTTC.

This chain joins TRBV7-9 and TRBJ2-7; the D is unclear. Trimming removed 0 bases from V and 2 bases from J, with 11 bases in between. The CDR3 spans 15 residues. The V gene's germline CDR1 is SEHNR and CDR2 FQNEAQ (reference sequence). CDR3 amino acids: CASSLALIDPYEQYF. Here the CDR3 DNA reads TGTGCCAGCAGCTTAGCGTTGATAGACCCCTACGAGCAGTACTTC.

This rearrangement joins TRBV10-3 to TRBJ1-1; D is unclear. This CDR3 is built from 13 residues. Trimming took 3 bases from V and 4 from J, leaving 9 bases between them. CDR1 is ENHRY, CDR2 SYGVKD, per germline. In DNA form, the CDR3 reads TGTGCCATCAGTGAAGGGATCCTCACTGAAGCTTTCTTT. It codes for CAISEGILTEAFF.

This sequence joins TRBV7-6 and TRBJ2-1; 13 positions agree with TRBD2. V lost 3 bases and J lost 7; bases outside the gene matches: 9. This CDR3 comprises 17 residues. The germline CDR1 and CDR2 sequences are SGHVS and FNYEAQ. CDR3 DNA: TGTGCCAGCAGCTTCACTAGCGGGAGGGACGCTTATAATGAGCAGTTCTTC. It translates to CASSFTSGRDAYNEQFF.

This CDR3 reads CASSRGLAGGSYEQYF. The CDR3 region has the DNA TGCGCCAGCAGCCGAGGACTAGCGGGAGGATCCTACGAGCAGTACTTC. The chain couples TRBV4-3 to TRBJ2-7, with 14 bases aligning to TRBD2. CDR1 and CDR2 from the germline V gene are LGHNA and YSLEER. This CDR3 has 16 residues. After removal of 4 bases from V and 1 base from J, the junction contained 3 bases not matched to a gene.

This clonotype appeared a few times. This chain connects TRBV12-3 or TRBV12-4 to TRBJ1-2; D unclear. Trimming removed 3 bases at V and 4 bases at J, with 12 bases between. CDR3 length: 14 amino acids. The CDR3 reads CASSFEYSVYGYTF. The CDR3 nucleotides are TGTGCCAGCAGTTTTGAGTACAGCGTCTATGGCTACACCTTC.

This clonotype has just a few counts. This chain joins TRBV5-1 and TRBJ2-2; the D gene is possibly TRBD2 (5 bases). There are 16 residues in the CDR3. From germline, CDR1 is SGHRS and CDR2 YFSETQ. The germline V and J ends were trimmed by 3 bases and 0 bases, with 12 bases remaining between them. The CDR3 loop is CASSWESTANTGELFF. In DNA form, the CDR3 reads TGCGCCAGCAGCTGGGAGAGTACCGCGAACACCGGGGAGCTGTTTTTT. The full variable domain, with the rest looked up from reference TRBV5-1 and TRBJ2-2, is KAGVTQTPRYLIKTRGQQVTLSCSPISGHRSVSWYQQTPGQGLQFLFEYFSETQRNKGNFPGRFSGRQFSNSRSEMNVSTLELGDSALYLCASSWESTANTGELFFGEGSRLTVL.

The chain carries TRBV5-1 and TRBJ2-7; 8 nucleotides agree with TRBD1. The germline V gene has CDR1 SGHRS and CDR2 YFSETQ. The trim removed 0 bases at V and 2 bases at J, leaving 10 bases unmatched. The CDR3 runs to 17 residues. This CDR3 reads CASSLETGDSPTYEQYF. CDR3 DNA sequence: TGCGCCAGCAGCTTGGAGACAGGGGACTCCCCCACCTACGAGCAGTACTTC.

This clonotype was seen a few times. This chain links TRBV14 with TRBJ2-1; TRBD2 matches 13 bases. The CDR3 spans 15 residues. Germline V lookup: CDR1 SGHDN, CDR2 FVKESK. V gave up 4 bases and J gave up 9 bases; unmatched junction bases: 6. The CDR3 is CASSPGTSGTGEQFF. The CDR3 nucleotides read TGTGCCAGCAGCCCCGGGACTAGCGGGACGGGTGAGCAGTTCTTC.